This T cell receptor (beta chain) was sequenced in a study of cytomegalovirus exposure and HLA in healthy donors. Study results and caveats: Many donors shared some public TCRs, even though most TCR sequences were rare. In vitro testing confirmed three CMV-associated chains as specific for CMV antigens.

The donors were in the roughly 120-subject validation cohort; that cohort was separate from the approximately 700-subject first cohort. The CDR3 spans 15 residues. Trimming removed 6 bases from V and 1 base from J, with 16 bases in between. Germline V gene lookup returns CDR1 MNHNY and CDR2 SVGAGI (reference sequence). As regards this clone: Its antigen remains unknown.

Using immunoSEQ multiplex PCR, the repertoire was profiled, and TCRdb retains in-frame clones only, with some absent. The table has fewer than 120,000 clones, 70% to 90% seen once. The chain carries TRBV6-6 and TRBJ2-7; weak D call: TRBD2 (6 bases). This clonotype was sampled from a young woman in good health and CMV-seropositive. The specimen was PBMCs. CDR3 sequence: CASSKGRTSSYEQYF. DNA for the CDR3: TGTGCCAGCAGCAAGGGGAGGACGTCTTCCTACGAGCAGTACTTC.